The source of this T cell receptor beta chain is a study of CD8 T cells in Susac syndrome. Overall study context: Patients with Susac syndrome were therapy-naive, treated with corticosteroids, or treated with intravenous immunoglobulin alone when blood was collected.

RNA in amounts of roughly 0.45 to 1 ug was reverse transcribed with random hexamers. A single record per CDR3 protein comes from TCRdb applying MiXCR to the immunoSEQ multiplex PCR reads. Of tens of thousands of distinct CDR3 sequences listed, approximately 93% are singletons. The V end was cut by 6 bases, the J end by 6 bases, with 17 bases between. The germline CDR1 and CDR2 sequences are KGHDR and SFDVKD. The CDR3 spans 15 residues. The rearrangement links TRBV24-1 to TRBJ2-1, with no clear D. The source of this sequence is a human donor with Susac syndrome. Sequencing input: CD8+ T cells from PBMCs. The CDR3 sequence is CATSSGGSWVNEQFF. The DNA of the CDR3 is TGTGCCACCAGTTCGGGTGGTAGTTGGGTCAATGAGCAGTTCTTC.